One and the same sample provided the 20 T cell receptor beta chains below, sequenced in a study of cytomegalovirus exposure and HLA in healthy donors. Primers included in the PCR were 60 Vbeta and 13 Jbeta primers. The assay was immunoSEQ multiplex PCR, and TCRdb's table has in-frame clones only and misses some. The sample has roughly 81,000 clones, around 79% seen once; the top ten hold 2% to 3%. The sequencing input was PBMCs. Source of these receptors: a man younger than 45 in good health and CMV-seronegative.

The CDR3 protein is CASSPLRGDDGYTF. The DNA of the CDR3 is TGTGCCAGCAGTCCTCTTCGGGGGGACGATGGCTACACCTTC. The chain couples TRBV5-4 to TRBJ1-2, with D perhaps TRBD1 (5 bases). This CDR3 spans 14 amino acids. Between the trimmed V and J ends, which lost 5 bases and 6 bases, there was a span of 17 bases. Germline V gene data show CDR1 as SGHNT and CDR2 as YYREEE (reference sequence).

V is TRBV14 and J is TRBJ2-1, with 11 positions matching TRBD2. V lost 4 bases and J lost 4; bases outside the gene matches: 3. This CDR3 contains 15 residues. Germline values: CDR1 SGHDN, CDR2 FVKESK. As DNA, the CDR3 is TGTGCCAGCAGCCCCTCTAGCGGGGGGTACAATGAGCAGTTCTTC. It codes for CASSPSSGGYNEQFF. Full variable domain (outside the CDR3, taken from reference TRBV14 and TRBJ2-1): EAGVTQFPSHSVIEKGQTVTLRCDPISGHDNLYWYRRVMGKEIKFLLHFVKESKQDESGMPNNRFLAERTGGTYSTLKVQPAELEDSGVYFCASSPSSGGYNEQFFGPGTRLTVL.

This rearrangement joins TRBV23-1 to TRBJ1-2; D call uncertain. TRBV23-1 is an ORF, and what it does is uncertain. The CDR3 runs 14 residues. The V end was cut by 3 bases, the J end by 0 bases, with 8 bases between. The CDR3 loop reads CASSHPRANYGYTF. Here the CDR3 DNA reads TGCGCCAGCAGTCACCCCCGGGCTAACTATGGCTACACCTTC.

The chain is built from TRBV15 and TRBJ2-1; 10 bases map to TRBD1. The CDR3 has 15 amino acids. J was trimmed by 6 bases and V by 5 bases; bases with no gene match: 7. Germline V lookup: CDR1 LNHNV, CDR2 YYDKDF (reference sequence). CDR3 in DNA: TGTGCCACCAGCGAGCCGGGACAGGGGACCAATGAGCAGTTCTTC. Its protein is CATSEPGQGTNEQFF.

The genes are TRBV12-5 and TRBJ1-5, with no clear D. Germline CDR1 reads LGHNT; CDR2 reads FRNRAP. The CDR3 is 13 residues long. Trimming stripped 6 bases from V and 4 bases from J, with 10 bases between. CDR3 bases: TGTGCTAGTGGGGCCGACACTAATCAGCCCCAGCATTTT. It codes for CASGADTNQPQHF.

The rearrangement joins TRBV28 to TRBJ2-2; D is perhaps TRBD1 (5 bases). The V end lost 6 bases, the J end lost 1 base, and 15 bases lay between the germline ends. The CDR3 consists of 16 residues. CDR1 is MDHEN, CDR2 SYDVKM, per germline. DNA of the CDR3: TGTGCCAGCAGCCCTGGAGACAGCTTGAACACCGGGGAGCTGTTTTTT. Translation: CASSPGDSLNTGELFF.

The genes are TRBV18 and TRBJ1-4; D is ambiguous. Germline loops: CDR1 KGHSH, CDR2 LQKENI. The CDR3 consists of 15 residues. The V and J ends lost 3 bases and 8 bases respectively, with 16 bases between them. In nucleotides, the CDR3 is TGTGCCAGCTCACCCTCGACTCCCCCATCCGAAAAACTGTTTTTT. Translated, it gives CASSPSTPPSEKLFF.

V usage is TRBV5-4 and J usage is TRBJ2-5, with D tentatively TRBD1 (6 bases). This CDR3 has 15 residues. Germline CDR1 is SGHNT and CDR2 is YYREEE (reference sequence). The V end lost 3 bases, the J end lost 11 bases, and 23 bases lay between the germline ends. The CDR3 coding sequence is TGTGCCAGCAGCTCTAATCAGGGGCCCCCCTGGGAGCAGTACTTC. It is translated as CASSSNQGPPWEQYF.

The chain employs TRBV5-1 and TRBJ2-3; 9 nucleotides match TRBD1. Germline CDR1 reads SGHRS; CDR2 reads YFSETQ. There are 16 residues in the CDR3. Losses at the gene ends were 0 bases for V and 5 bases for J; bases not matched to a gene: 7. CDR3 DNA sequence: TGCGCCAGCAGCTTGGCGTTACAGGGGGCAAGAGATACGCAGTATTTT. This translates into CASSLALQGARDTQYF.

The CDR3 coding sequence is TGTGCCAGCAGTGAACCCGGGACAGGGCTTTACGAGCAGTACTTC. The encoded protein is CASSEPGTGLYEQYF. The chain recombines TRBV28 with TRBJ2-7; 9 bases are shared with TRBD1. With 5 bases clipped from V and 4 bases from J, the junction kept 9 bases outside the gene matches. Germline CDR1 MDHEN, CDR2 SYDVKM. The CDR3 consists of 15 residues.

As DNA, the CDR3 is TGTGCCAGCAGCTTCGAACAGCAAGAGACCCAGTACTTC. Residues: CASSFEQQETQYF. This chain uses TRBV11-2 with TRBJ2-5; D not certain. V was cut by 3 bases and J by 2 bases, with 7 bases left in between. CDR1 is SGHAT, CDR2 FQNNGV, per germline. The CDR3 totals 13 residues.

This clone showed up just a few times. The V and J genes are TRBV4-2 and TRBJ2-7; weak D call: TRBD1 (6 bases). Trimming removed 0 bases from V and 9 bases from J, with 18 bases in between. There are 15 residues in the CDR3. CDR1 and CDR2 (germline): LGHNA, YNFKEQ. The CDR3 nucleotides are TGTGCCAGCAGCCAAGAGGGGGCAGGGATCCCTTCGCAGTACTTC. Translated, it gives CASSQEGAGIPSQYF.

V and J are TRBV18 and TRBJ2-3; no clear D gene. This CDR3 contains 14 residues. Germline V CDR1 and CDR2: KGHSH, LQKENI. Trimming stripped 5 bases from V and 0 bases from J, with 9 bases between. The CDR3 DNA is TGTGCCAGCTCATTTTCCCCTAGCACAGATACGCAGTATTTT. Its translation: CASSFSPSTDTQYF.

The chain employs TRBV28 and TRBJ2-1, with 9 bases fitting TRBD2. The germline gives CDR1 MDHEN, CDR2 SYDVKM. This CDR3 comprises 14 residues. With 6 bases clipped from V and 1 base from J, the junction kept 1 base outside the gene matches. CDR3: CASRTSGSYNEQFF. The CDR3 bases are TGTGCCAGCAGAACTAGCGGGTCCTACAATGAGCAGTTCTTC.

The chain combines TRBV7-2 with TRBJ1-1; possibly TRBD1 for D (6 bases). The ends were cut back, 1 base at V and 4 bases at J, with 16 bases in the middle. This CDR3 is 16 amino acids long. The germline V gene encodes CDR1 SGHTA and CDR2 FQGNSA. This CDR3 is CASSLVSGGRATEAFF. The CDR3 nucleotides read TGTGCCAGCAGCTTAGTATCGGGGGGCAGGGCCACTGAAGCTTTCTTT. Full variable domain (missing parts from reference TRBV7-2 and TRBJ1-1): GAGVSQSPSNKVTEKGKDVELRCDPISGHTALYWYRQSLGQGLEFLIYFQGNSAPDKSGLPSDRFSAERTGGSVSTLTIQRTQQEDSAVYLCASSLVSGGRATEAFFGQGTRLTVV.

This clone was detected only once. The chain joins TRBV28 to TRBJ2-3; D is uncertain. The CDR3 totals 12 residues. Germline-derived CDR1 and CDR2 are MDHEN and SYDVKM. The V gene lost 4 bases and the J gene lost 4 bases, with 6 bases spanning the gap. CDR3 protein: CASSSSADTQYF. The CDR3 DNA reads as TGTGCCAGCAGTTCCAGTGCAGATACGCAGTATTTT.

The V call is TRBV5-4, the J call TRBJ2-5; 13 bases fit TRBD2. In germline, CDR1 is SGHNT, CDR2 YYREEE (reference sequence). The CDR3 totals 15 residues. Trimming cost V 3 bases and J 4 bases; bases outside gene matches: 3. The CDR3 protein is CASSSRTSGGETQYF. The CDR3 DNA follows: TGTGCCAGCAGCTCCCGGACTAGCGGGGGAGAGACCCAGTACTTC.

The chain couples TRBV30 to TRBJ2-1; TRBD2 matches at 12 bases. The germline V gene encodes CDR1 GTSNPN and CDR2 SVGIG (reference sequence). The CDR3 contains 15 residues. The ends lost 1 base at V and 5 bases at J; junction bases unmatched: 3. This chain's CDR3 is CAWSDRTSGDNEQFF. CDR3 bases: TGTGCCTGGAGTGATCGGACTAGCGGGGACAATGAGCAGTTCTTC.

The gene calls are TRBV11-2 and TRBJ1-3; D gene uncertain. This CDR3 contains 17 residues. Germline V gene sequence: CDR1 SGHAT, CDR2 FQNNGV. V gave up 5 bases and J gave up 0 bases, with 17 bases separating them. This CDR3 is CASSLYPPGSSGNTIYF. CDR3 in DNA: TGTGCCAGCAGCCTCTACCCCCCAGGAAGCTCTGGAAACACCATATATTTT.

V and J are TRBV2 and TRBJ2-7; 9 bases map to TRBD2. Germline CDR1 reads SNHLY; CDR2 reads FYNNEI. With 6 bases clipped from V and 5 bases from J, the junction kept 5 bases outside the gene matches. The CDR3 length is 13 residues. The CDR3 region has the DNA TGTGCCAGCAGGACCGGGACTAGCCACGAGCAGTACTTC. Its translation is CASRTGTSHEQYF.